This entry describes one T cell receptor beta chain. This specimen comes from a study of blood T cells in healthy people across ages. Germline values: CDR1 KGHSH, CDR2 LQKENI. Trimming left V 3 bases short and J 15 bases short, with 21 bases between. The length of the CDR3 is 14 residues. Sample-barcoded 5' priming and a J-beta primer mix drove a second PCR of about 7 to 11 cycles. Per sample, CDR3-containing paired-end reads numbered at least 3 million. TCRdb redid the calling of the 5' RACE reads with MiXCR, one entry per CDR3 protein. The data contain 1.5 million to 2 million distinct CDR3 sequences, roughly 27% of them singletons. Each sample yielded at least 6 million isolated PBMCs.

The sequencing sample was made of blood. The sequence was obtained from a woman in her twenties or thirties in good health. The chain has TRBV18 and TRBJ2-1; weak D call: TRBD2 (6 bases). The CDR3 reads CASSPIRESDNGFF. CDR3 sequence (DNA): TGTGCCAGCTCACCGATACGGGAGAGCGACAATGGGTTCTTC.